A single sample gave rise to the 13 T cell receptor beta chains below, sequenced in a study of identifying expanded T cells in peripheral blood. The method was immunoSEQ multiplex PCR; TCRdb's version includes in-frame clones alone and lacks a portion of them. This table has about 80,000 clones, around 84% appearing once. The specimen sequenced was blood. These receptors came from a person aged 18 to 75 in good health.

V gene TRBV4-3 combines with J gene TRBJ2-1; D uncertain. The germline CDR1 and CDR2 sequences are LGHNA and YSLEER. V was clipped by 2 bases and J by 3 bases, with 14 bases between them. This CDR3 spans 16 amino acids. In nucleotides, the CDR3 is TGCGCCAGCAGCCAAATGAGTCCCTCAGGCTACAATGAGCAGTTCTTC. Translated, it gives CASSQMSPSGYNEQFF.

This chain links TRBV6-6 with TRBJ2-2; D is unclear. The V end lost 2 bases, the J end lost 6 bases, and 10 bases lay between the germline ends. Germline CDR1 MNHNY, CDR2 SVGAGI (reference sequence). CDR3 length: 14 amino acids. CDR3 sequence reads: CASSYVAGAGELFF. CDR3 bases: TGTGCCAGCAGTTACGTCGCAGGAGCCGGGGAGCTGTTTTTT.

This chain connects TRBV18 to TRBJ2-5; D is unclear. V dropped 4 bases and J dropped 2 bases, with 8 bases sitting between them. From germline, CDR1 is KGHSH and CDR2 LQKENI. The CDR3 is 13 residues long. CDR3 residues: CASSQAQQETQYF. The CDR3 DNA reads as TGTGCCAGCTCACAGGCCCAGCAAGAGACCCAGTACTTC. Based on the CDR3 plus reference TRBV18 and TRBJ2-5, the full variable domain is NAGVMQNPRHLVRRRGQEARLRCSPMKGHSHVYWYRQLPEEGLKFMVYLQKENIIDESGMPKERFSAEFPKEGPSILRIQQVVRGDSAAYFCASSQAQQETQYFGPGTRLLVL.

This chain uses TRBV4-1 with TRBJ2-7; 7 nucleotides agree with TRBD2. Germline lookup yields CDR1 MGHRA and CDR2 YSYEKL. The CDR3 is made up of 18 amino acids. V trimming: 0 bases; J trimming: 0 bases; junction bases outside the gene matches: 11. This CDR3 reads CASSQDTRKRGSSYEQYF. The CDR3 nucleotides read TGCGCCAGCAGCCAAGACACGAGAAAGCGGGGTAGCTCCTACGAGCAGTACTTC.

This clone was seen a single time. The chain recombines TRBV5-1 with TRBJ2-3, with D possibly being TRBD1 (6 bases). V dropped 0 bases and J dropped 1 base, with 9 bases sitting between them. There are 15 residues in the CDR3. Per the germline V gene, CDR1 is SGHRS and CDR2 is YFSETQ. The CDR3 loop reads CASSLAQGRTDTQYF. CDR3 DNA sequence: TGCGCCAGCAGCTTGGCCCAGGGGCGCACAGATACGCAGTATTTT.

The V and J genes are TRBV6-6 and TRBJ2-7; no definite D call. Germline values: CDR1 MNHNY, CDR2 SVGAGI (reference sequence). V dropped 2 bases and J dropped 2 bases, with 7 bases sitting between them. The CDR3 has 13 amino acids. CDR3 sequence: CASSYGPAYEQYF. The CDR3 coding sequence is TGTGCCAGCAGTTACGGACCGGCCTACGAGCAGTACTTC.

This clone has only a few counts. This chain uses TRBV6-6 with TRBJ2-3; D gene uncertain. Trimming took off 2 bases at V and 4 bases at J, with 16 bases between the two ends. There are 16 residues in the CDR3. Germline V gene data show CDR1 as MNHNY and CDR2 as SVGAGI (reference sequence). The CDR3 loop reads CASSYVRPPLPDTQYF. As DNA, the CDR3 is TGTGCCAGCAGTTACGTCCGACCTCCCCTGCCAGATACGCAGTATTTT.

J is TRBJ2-6 and V is TRBV9, with D hard to call. The ends were cut back, 5 bases at V and 0 bases at J, with 9 bases in the middle. Germline CDR1 is SGDLS and CDR2 is YYNGEE. There are 15 residues in the CDR3. CDR3 sequence: CASSPHYSGANVLTF. The CDR3 DNA sequence: TGTGCCAGCAGTCCCCACTACTCTGGGGCCAACGTCCTGACTTTC.

This rearrangement joins TRBV9 to TRBJ1-5; tentatively, D is TRBD1 (5 bases). V gave up 5 bases and J gave up 0 bases, with 15 bases separating them. This CDR3 is 16 amino acids long. Germline CDR1 is SGDLS and CDR2 is YYNGEE. CDR3 bases: TGTGCCAGCAGGGACATTGGGGCTTATAGCAATCAGCCCCAGCATTTT. Translating gives CASRDIGAYSNQPQHF.

The chain has TRBV28 and TRBJ2-1; TRBD2 agrees at 7 bases. V was clipped by 4 bases and J by 4 bases; unmatched bases: 7. The CDR3 is 15 amino acids. The germline CDR1 and CDR2 sequences are MDHEN and SYDVKM. This CDR3 reads CASSSQRGPYNEQFF. As DNA, the CDR3 is TGTGCCAGCAGTTCTCAGCGGGGCCCGTACAATGAGCAGTTCTTC.

The CDR3 bases are TGCGCCAGCAGCTTGAGCAGTGGGAGGGCCAGGGGGACCGGGGAGCTGTTTTTT. Translation: CASSLSSGRARGTGELFF. The chain employs TRBV5-1 and TRBJ2-2; perhaps D is TRBD1 or TRBD2 (7 bases each). With 1 base removed from V and 5 bases from J, the gap between germline ends came to 21 bases. In germline, CDR1 is SGHRS, CDR2 YFSETQ. This CDR3 contains 18 residues.

The V call is TRBV21-1, the J call TRBJ2-3; the D call in the table, TRBD1, was not verified against the DNA. TRBV21-1 is described as a pseudogene. The CDR3 is 16 amino acids. CDR3 region: CASSKEDREFTDTQYF. CDR3 nucleotide sequence: TGTGCCAGCAGCAAAGAGGACAGGGAGTTCACAGATACGCAGTATTTT.

The chain carries TRBV7-9 and TRBJ1-2; no definite D call. This CDR3 has 13 residues. Trimming removed 5 bases at V and 2 bases at J, with 9 bases between. CDR1 is SEHNR and CDR2 is FQNEAQ in the germline V gene (reference sequence). The CDR3 loop is CASSRTSNYGYTF. As DNA, the CDR3 is TGTGCCAGCAGCCGGACTTCAAACTATGGCTACACCTTC.